This paragraph covers one T cell receptor (beta chain) sequence. What it binds is unknown. Measured with immunoSEQ multiplex PCR; TCRdb has only the in-frame clones, and not every one. The data show 80,000 to 95,000 clones, 85% to 90% seen once. The sample originates from a study of T cell responses to AZD1222 COVID-19 vaccine. Study results and limitations: It should be noted that donors were predominantly white British and more often female, and clonal diversity was possibly underestimated. An increase in Spike-specific TCR breadth and depth was observed after two AZD1222 doses.

The CDR3 sequence is 17 residues long. Germline CDR1 LGHNA, CDR2 YSLEER. The junction had 11 bases not matched to a gene; V was cut back by 0 bases and J by 8 bases. This sequence joins TRBV4-3 and TRBJ2-1, with 9 bases identical to TRBD2. Source: peripheral blood, taken on day 0 of AZD1222 vaccination. This TCR was recovered from an adult in good health. CDR3 nucleotides: TGCGCCAGCAGCCAAGAATTGATAGCGGGGGTGCTCGATGAGCAGTTCTTC. Translating it yields CASSQELIAGVLDEQFF.